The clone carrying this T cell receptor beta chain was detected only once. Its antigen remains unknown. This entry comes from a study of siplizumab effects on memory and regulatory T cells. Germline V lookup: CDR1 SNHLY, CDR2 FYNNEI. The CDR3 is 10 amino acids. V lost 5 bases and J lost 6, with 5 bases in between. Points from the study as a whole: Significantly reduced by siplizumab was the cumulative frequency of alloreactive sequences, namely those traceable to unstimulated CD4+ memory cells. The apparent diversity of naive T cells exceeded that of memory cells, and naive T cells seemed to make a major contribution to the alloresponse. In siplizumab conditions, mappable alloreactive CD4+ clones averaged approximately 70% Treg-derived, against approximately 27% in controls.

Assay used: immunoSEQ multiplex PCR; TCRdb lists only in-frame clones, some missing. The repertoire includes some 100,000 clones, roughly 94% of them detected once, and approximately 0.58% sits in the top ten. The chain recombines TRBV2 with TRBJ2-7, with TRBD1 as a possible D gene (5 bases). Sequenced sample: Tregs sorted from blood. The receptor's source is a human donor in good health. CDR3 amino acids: CASSQGEQYF. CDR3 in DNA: TGTGCCAGCAGTCAGGGCGAGCAGTACTTC.